This T cell receptor (beta chain) is drawn from a study of CD8+ T cells in alopecia areata. Deletions cut 3 bases from V and 4 bases from J, with 9 bases between. Per germline, CDR1 LNHDA and CDR2 SQIVND (reference sequence). The CDR3 is 13 amino acids. Treatment denoted: oral pan-JAK inhibitor, 5-10 mg twice daily. Cell sorting on a FACSAria was used to separate CD4+ and CD8+ T cells from the PBMCs. Investigators isolated RNA and reverse transcribed it into cDNA to act as the sequencing template. Some clones are missing from TCRdb's copy, which holds only in-frame ones; the method was immunoSEQ multiplex PCR. The repertoire holds fewer than 250,000 clones, with around two fifths as singletons.

Sequencing used CD4+ T cells sorted from blood, obtained around week 37, from a patient treated with tofacitinib. This TCR was recovered from a human donor with alopecia areata. The chain carries TRBV19 and TRBJ1-2; TRBD1 might be the D (5 bases). As DNA, the CDR3 is TGTGCCAGTAGTATCCGGGGCTCCTATGGCTACACCTTC. This gives the protein CASSIRGSYGYTF.